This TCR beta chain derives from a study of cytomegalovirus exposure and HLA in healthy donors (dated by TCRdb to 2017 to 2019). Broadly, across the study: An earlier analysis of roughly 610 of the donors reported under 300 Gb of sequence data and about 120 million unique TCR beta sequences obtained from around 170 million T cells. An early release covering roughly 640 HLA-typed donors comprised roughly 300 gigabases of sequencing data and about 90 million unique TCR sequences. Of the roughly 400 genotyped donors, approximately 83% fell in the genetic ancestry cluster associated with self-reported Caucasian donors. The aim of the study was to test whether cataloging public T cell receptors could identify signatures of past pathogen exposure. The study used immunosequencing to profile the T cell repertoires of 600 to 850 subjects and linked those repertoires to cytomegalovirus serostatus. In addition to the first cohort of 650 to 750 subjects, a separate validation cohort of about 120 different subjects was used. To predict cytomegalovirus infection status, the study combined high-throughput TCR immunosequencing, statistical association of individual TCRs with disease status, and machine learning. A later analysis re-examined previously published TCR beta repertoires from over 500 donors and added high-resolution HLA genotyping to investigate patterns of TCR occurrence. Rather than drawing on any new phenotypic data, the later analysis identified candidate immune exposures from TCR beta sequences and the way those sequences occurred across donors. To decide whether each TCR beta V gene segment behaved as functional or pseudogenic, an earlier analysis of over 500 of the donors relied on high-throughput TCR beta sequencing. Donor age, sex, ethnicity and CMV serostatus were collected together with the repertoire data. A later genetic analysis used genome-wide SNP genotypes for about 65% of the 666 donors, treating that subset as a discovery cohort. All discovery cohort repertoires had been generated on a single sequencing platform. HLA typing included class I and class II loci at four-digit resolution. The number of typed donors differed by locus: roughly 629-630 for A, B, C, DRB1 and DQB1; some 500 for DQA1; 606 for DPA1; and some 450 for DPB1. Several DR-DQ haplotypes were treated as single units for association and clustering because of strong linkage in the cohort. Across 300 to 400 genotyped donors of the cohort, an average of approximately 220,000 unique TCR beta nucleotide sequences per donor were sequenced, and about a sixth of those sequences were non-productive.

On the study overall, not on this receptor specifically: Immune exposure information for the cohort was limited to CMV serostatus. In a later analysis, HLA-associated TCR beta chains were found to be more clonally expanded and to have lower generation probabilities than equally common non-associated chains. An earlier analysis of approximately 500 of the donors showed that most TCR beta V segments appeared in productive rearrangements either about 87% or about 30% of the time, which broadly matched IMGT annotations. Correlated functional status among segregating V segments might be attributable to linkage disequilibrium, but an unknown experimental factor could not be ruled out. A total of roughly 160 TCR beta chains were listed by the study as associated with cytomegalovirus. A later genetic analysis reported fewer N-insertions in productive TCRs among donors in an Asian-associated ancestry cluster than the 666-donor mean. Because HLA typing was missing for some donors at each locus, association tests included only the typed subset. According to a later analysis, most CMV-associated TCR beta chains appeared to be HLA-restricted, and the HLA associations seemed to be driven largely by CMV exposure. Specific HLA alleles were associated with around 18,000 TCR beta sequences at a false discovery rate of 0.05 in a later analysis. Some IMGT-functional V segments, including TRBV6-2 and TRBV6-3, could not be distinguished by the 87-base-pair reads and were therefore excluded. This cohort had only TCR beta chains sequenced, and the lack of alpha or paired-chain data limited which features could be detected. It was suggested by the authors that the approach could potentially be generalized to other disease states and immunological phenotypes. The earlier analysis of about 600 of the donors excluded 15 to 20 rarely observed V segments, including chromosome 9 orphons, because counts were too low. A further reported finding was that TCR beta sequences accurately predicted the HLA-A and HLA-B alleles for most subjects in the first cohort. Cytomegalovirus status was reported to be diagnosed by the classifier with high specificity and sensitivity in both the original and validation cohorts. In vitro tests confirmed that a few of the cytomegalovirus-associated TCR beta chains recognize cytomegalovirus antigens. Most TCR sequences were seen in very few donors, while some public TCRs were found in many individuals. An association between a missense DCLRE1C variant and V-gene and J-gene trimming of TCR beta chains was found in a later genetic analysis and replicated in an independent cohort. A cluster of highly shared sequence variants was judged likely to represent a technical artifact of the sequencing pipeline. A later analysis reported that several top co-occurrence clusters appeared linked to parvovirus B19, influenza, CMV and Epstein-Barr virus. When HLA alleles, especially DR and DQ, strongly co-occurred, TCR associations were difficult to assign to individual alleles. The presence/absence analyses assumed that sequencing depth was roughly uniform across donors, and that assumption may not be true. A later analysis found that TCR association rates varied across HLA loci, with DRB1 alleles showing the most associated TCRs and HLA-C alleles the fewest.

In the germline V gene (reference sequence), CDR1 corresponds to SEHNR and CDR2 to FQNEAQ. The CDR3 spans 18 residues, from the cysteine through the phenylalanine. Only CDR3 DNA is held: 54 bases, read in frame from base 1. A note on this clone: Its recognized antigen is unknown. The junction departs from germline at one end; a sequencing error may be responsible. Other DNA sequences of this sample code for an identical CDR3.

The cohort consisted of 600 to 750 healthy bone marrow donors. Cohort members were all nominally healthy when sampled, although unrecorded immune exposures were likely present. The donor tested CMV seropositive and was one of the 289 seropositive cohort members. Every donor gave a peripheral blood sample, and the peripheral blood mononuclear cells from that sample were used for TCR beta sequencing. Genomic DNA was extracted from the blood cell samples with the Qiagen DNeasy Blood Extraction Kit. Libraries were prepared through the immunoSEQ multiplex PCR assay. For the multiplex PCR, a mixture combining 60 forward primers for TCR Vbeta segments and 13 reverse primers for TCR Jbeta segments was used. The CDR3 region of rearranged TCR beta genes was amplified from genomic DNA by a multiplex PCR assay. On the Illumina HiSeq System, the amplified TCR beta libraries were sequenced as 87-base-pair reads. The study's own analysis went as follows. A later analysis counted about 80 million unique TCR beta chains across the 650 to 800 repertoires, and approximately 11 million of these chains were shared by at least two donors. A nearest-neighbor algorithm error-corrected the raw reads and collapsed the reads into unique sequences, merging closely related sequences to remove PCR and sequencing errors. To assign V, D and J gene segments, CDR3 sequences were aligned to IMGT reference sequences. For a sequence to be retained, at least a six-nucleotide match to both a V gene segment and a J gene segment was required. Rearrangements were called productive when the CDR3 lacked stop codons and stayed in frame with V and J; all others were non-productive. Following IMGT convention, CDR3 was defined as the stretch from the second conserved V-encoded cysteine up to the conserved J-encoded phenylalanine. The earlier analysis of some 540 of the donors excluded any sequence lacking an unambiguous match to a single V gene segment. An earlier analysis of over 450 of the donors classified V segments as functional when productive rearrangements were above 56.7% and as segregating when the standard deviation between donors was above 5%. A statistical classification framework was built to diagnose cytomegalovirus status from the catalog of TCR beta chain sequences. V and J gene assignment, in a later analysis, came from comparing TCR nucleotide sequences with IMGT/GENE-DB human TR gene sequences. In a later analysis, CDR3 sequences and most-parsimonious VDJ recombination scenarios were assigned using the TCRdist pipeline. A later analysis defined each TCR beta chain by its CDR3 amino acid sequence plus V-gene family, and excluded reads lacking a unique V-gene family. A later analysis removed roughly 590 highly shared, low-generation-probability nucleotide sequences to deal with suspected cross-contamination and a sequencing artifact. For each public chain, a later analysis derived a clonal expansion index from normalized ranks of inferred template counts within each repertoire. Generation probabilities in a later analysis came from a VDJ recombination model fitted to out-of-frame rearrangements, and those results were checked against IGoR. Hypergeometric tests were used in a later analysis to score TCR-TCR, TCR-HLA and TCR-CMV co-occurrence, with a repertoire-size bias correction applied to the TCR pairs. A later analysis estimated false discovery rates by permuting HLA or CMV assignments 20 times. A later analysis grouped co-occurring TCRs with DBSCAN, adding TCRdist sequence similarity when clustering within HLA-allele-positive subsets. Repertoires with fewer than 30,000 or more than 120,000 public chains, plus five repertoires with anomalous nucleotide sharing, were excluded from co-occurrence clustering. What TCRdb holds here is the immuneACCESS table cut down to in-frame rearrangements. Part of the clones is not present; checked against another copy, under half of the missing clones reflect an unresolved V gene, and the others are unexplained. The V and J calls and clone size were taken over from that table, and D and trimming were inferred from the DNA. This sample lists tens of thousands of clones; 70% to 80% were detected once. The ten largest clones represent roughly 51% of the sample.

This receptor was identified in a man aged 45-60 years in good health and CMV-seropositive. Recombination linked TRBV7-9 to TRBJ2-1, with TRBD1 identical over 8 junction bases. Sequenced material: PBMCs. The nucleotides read TGTGCCAGCAGTTTCAAACGGCACAGGGGGGTATCCTCCAATGAGCAGTTCTTC. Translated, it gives CASSFKRHRGVSSNEQFF.